A single sample is the source of the 20 T cell receptor beta chains below, sequenced in a study of blood T cell repertoires in COVID-19 (dated by TCRdb to 2018 to 2020). The library was made by the immunoSEQ multiplex PCR assay. The clones in this table, taken by TCRdb from immuneACCESS, are in-frame only. Not every clone is retained; where verified, under half of the shortfall comes from an unresolved V gene, and the cause of the rest is unknown. Here the sample has 270,000 or so clones; roughly 85% occur a single time. The ten largest make up 9.4% of the sample. Sequenced material: peripheral blood. These receptors all come from a woman in her 50s who had recovered from COVID-19.

This clone was counted between two and nine times. This chain uses TRBV6-5 with TRBJ1-1; D unclear. The CDR3 is made up of 13 amino acids. V lost 2 bases to trimming and J lost 1 base, with 5 bases between them. Germline-derived CDR1 and CDR2 are MNHEY and SVGAGI. As DNA, the CDR3 is TGTGCCAGCAGTTACCGGGGGAACACTGAAGCTTTCTTT. Residues: CASSYRGNTEAFF.

This clone was detected only a few times. The chain joins TRBV4-2 to TRBJ1-1; D is possibly TRBD1 (5 bases). V was shortened by 1 base and J by 4 bases, with 16 bases between the two germline ends. The CDR3 is made up of 16 amino acids. Germline CDR1 reads LGHNA; CDR2 reads YNFKEQ. DNA for the CDR3: TGTGCCAGCAGCCAAGTGGTAGGGGTTCCAGGCACTGAAGCTTTCTTT. Translated, it gives CASSQVVGVPGTEAFF.

The chain couples TRBV3-1 (or the pseudogene TRBV3-2) to TRBJ1-6; 7 nucleotides align to TRBD1. J gave up 5 bases and V 3 bases, and 4 bases lay outside the gene matches. CDR3 size: 15 residues. CDR1 is LGHDT and CDR2 is YNNKEL in the germline V gene (reference sequence). The CDR3 nucleotides are TGTGCCAGCAGCCAGCCGGGACAGAATAATTCACCCCTCCACTTT. The encoded protein is CASSQPGQNNSPLHF.

The V and J genes are TRBV6-5 and TRBJ1-1; 11 bases line up with TRBD1. Germline CDR1 reads MNHEY; CDR2 reads SVGAGI. With 3 bases clipped from V and 4 bases from J, the junction kept 7 bases outside the gene matches. The CDR3 spans 16 residues. CDR3 in amino acids: CASSYETGTGGTEAFF. CDR3 DNA: TGTGCCAGCAGTTATGAGACCGGGACAGGGGGCACTGAAGCTTTCTTT.

CDR3 DNA sequence: TGCGCCAGCAGCTCTAGCGGGAGGGACACCGGGGAGCTGTTTTTT. The encoded protein is CASSSSGRDTGELFF. The chain carries TRBV5-1 and TRBJ2-2; 12 bases fit TRBD2. The CDR3 sequence is 15 residues long. Germline V gives CDR1 SGHRS, CDR2 YFSETQ. V lost 3 bases, J lost 3 bases, and 0 bases stayed unmatched. Supplemented by reference TRBV5-1 and TRBJ2-2, the full variable domain reads KAGVTQTPRYLIKTRGQQVTLSCSPISGHRSVSWYQQTPGQGLQFLFEYFSETQRNKGNFPGRFSGRQFSNSRSEMNVSTLELGDSALYLCASSSSGRDTGELFFGEGSRLTVL.

This chain connects TRBV7-3 to TRBJ2-1; 13 bases line up with TRBD2. V lost 6 bases and J lost 9; bases outside the gene matches: 8. CDR3 length equals 15 residues. Germline V gene lookup returns CDR1 SGHTA and CDR2 FQGTGA. The CDR3 loop is CASRRGTSGDGEQFF. In nucleotides, the CDR3 is TGTGCCAGCAGGAGGGGGACTAGCGGGGATGGTGAGCAGTTCTTC.

The V and J genes are TRBV3-1 (or the pseudogene TRBV3-2) and TRBJ2-2, with 13 bases fitting TRBD2. J was trimmed by 0 bases and V by 0 bases; bases with no gene match: 1. There are 18 residues in the CDR3. Germline V gene lookup returns CDR1 LGHDT and CDR2 YNNKEL (reference sequence). CDR3: CASSQEGLAGPNTGELFF. The CDR3 coding sequence is TGTGCCAGCAGCCAAGAGGGACTAGCGGGGCCGAACACCGGGGAGCTGTTTTTT.

This chain links TRBV5-4 with TRBJ1-6, with unresolved D. V lost 0 bases and J 9 bases, leaving 13 bases between the germline ends. The germline gives CDR1 SGHNT, CDR2 YYREEE (reference sequence). This CDR3 region has 15 residues. CDR3 residues: CASSLELGVFSPLHF. CDR3 DNA: TGTGCCAGCAGCTTGGAACTGGGAGTGTTTTCACCCCTCCACTTT.

The chain is built from TRBV7-2 and TRBJ2-2; tentative D call: TRBD1 (5 bases). V lost 2 bases and J lost 11, with 15 bases in between. Germline V CDR1 and CDR2: SGHTA, FQGNSA. CDR3 length: 14 residues. The CDR3 nucleotides read TGTGCCAGCAGCTTAAGGAACAGGAATGAAGAGCTGTTTTTT. This encodes CASSLRNRNEELFF.

This clone was seen more than once but under ten times. The chain recombines TRBV5-8 with TRBJ1-1, with D uncertain. The CDR3 is 15 amino acids. The germline V gene has CDR1 SGHTS and CDR2 YDEGEE. With 5 bases removed from V and 0 bases from J, the gap between germline ends came to 14 bases. CDR3 DNA sequence: TGTGCCAGCAGATATAGTAATAGAATGAACACTGAAGCTTTCTTT. Translating it yields CASRYSNRMNTEAFF.

This chain joins TRBV4-3 and TRBJ1-2; D is uncertain. Trimming pared 0 bases from V and 5 bases from J, leaving 13 bases between. The CDR3 is made up of 15 amino acids. Germline lookup yields CDR1 LGHNA and CDR2 YSLEER. The CDR3 coding sequence is TGCGCCAGCAGCCAAGATTCAAGGGCGGGATATGGCTACACCTTC. Translating it yields CASSQDSRAGYGYTF.

This chain joins TRBV5-1 and TRBJ2-2; 10 nucleotides line up with TRBD1. CDR1 and CDR2 from the germline V gene are SGHRS and YFSETQ. This CDR3 is built from 16 residues. J was trimmed by 1 base and V by 5 bases; bases with no gene match: 5. CDR3 residues: CASRLRTGGNTGELFF. CDR3 nucleotide sequence: TGCGCCAGCAGACTCCGGACAGGGGGGAACACCGGGGAGCTGTTTTTT.

This clone has a handful of counts. This chain connects TRBV10-3 to TRBJ1-5; 8 bases are shared with TRBD1. V was clipped by 5 bases and J by 1 base; unmatched bases: 4. This CDR3 spans 15 amino acids. Germline CDR1 ENHRY, CDR2 SYGVKD. The DNA for the CDR3 is TGTGCCATCAGTCCCGGACAGGGCAGCAATCAGCCCCAGCATTTT. It is translated as CAISPGQGSNQPQHF.

V usage is TRBV29-1 and J usage is TRBJ1-1; 8 nucleotides agree with TRBD1. V gave up 3 bases and J gave up 1 base; unmatched junction bases: 7. CDR1 is SQVTM, CDR2 ANQGSEA, per germline. The CDR3 has 15 amino acids. The CDR3 DNA follows: TGCAGCGTTGAGACAGGGGTGGGGAGGAACACTGAAGCTTTCTTT. It is translated as CSVETGVGRNTEAFF. Full variable domain (missing parts from reference TRBV29-1 and TRBJ1-1): SAVISQKPSRDICQRGTSLTIQCQVDSQVTMMFWYRQQPGQSLTLIATANQGSEATYESGFVIDKFPISRPNLTFSTLTVSNMSPEDSSIYLCSVETGVGRNTEAFFGQGTRLTVV.

The genes are TRBV15 and TRBJ2-5; 8 bases fit TRBD1. The CDR3 runs to 15 residues. Trimming removed 5 bases from V and 5 bases from J; junction bases left unmatched: 10. CDR1 is LNHNV and CDR2 is YYDKDF in the germline V gene (reference sequence). CDR3 nucleotide sequence: TGTGCCACCAGCGGTAGGACAGGGACGGCGGAGACCCAGTACTTC. Protein: CATSGRTGTAETQYF.

The V gene is TRBV11-2, the J gene TRBJ2-2, with 10 bases that match TRBD1. The germline V gene has CDR1 SGHAT and CDR2 FQNNGV. The CDR3 loop spans 16 amino acids. V gave up 5 bases and J gave up 5 bases; unmatched junction bases: 8. CDR3 coding DNA: TGTGCCAGCAGCAGAGCGACAGGGGGCTTAACCGGGGAGCTGTTTTTT. This translates into CASSRATGGLTGELFF.

The V and J genes are TRBV2 and TRBJ1-5, with D tentatively TRBD1 (6 bases). Deletions cut 3 bases from V and 4 bases from J, with 10 bases between. The CDR3 length is 14 residues. Germline V CDR1 and CDR2: SNHLY, FYNNEI. CDR3 loop: CASSDQGKNQPQHF. For the CDR3, the DNA is TGTGCCAGCAGTGACCAGGGGAAAAATCAGCCCCAGCATTTT.

This clone was observed a handful of times. This chain connects TRBV6-6 to TRBJ2-7, with 8 bases that match TRBD1. This CDR3 comprises 14 residues. Looked up from germline, CDR1 is MNHNY and CDR2 is SVGAGI (reference sequence). J lost 9 bases, V lost 7 bases, and 14 bases had no gene match. CDR3 protein: CASIRGTGELRQYF. DNA of the CDR3: TGTGCCAGCATCCGGGGGACAGGAGAGCTAAGGCAGTACTTC.

V is TRBV5-1 and J is TRBJ2-4; D is ambiguous. Germline CDR1 is SGHRS and CDR2 is YFSETQ. CDR3 length equals 15 residues. V was trimmed by 4 bases and J by 4 bases, leaving 15 bases between them. The CDR3 region is CASSPWSRPKNIQYF. CDR3 sequence (DNA): TGCGCCAGCAGCCCCTGGTCCAGGCCGAAAAACATTCAGTACTTC.

This rearrangement joins TRBV2 to TRBJ1-2; 9 bases align to TRBD1. V shed 6 bases, J shed 5 bases, and the junction held 4 bases outside the gene matches. CDR3 length: 13 amino acids. Germline CDR1 SNHLY, CDR2 FYNNEI. CDR3 amino acids: CASRQGAEYGYTF. CDR3 coding DNA: TGTGCCAGCAGACAGGGGGCGGAGTATGGCTACACCTTC. The complete variable domain, with remaining parts taken from reference TRBV2 and TRBJ1-2, reads EPEVTQTPSHQVTQMGQEVILRCVPISNHLYFYWYRQILGQKVEFLVSFYNNEISEKSEIFDDQFSVERPDGSNFTLKIRSTKLEDSAMYFCASRQGAEYGYTFGSGTRLTVV.